These T cell receptor beta chains were read from a single sample in a study of cytomegalovirus exposure and HLA in healthy donors. The table came from immunoSEQ multiplex PCR; TCRdb's copy has only in-frame clones and leaves some out. The sample lists 180,000 or so clones; around 80% were seen once. Sequencing was done on a sample of PBMCs. The receptors were sampled from a young woman in good health and CMV-seronegative. Both conserved end residues are part of each CDR3. A D gene is named only where the DNA matches it firmly.

TRBV5-1 TRBD1 CASSPGQGNEKLFF
TRBV4-3 NA CASSQGSGFTAGELFF
TRBV6-5 NA CASSYGQLPGPQYF
TRBV18 TRBD1 CASSPSRDRDFDEQYF
TRBV7-9 TRBD2 CASSLGLAGSYEQYF
TRBV5-6 TRBD1 CASSLSRTGNAGQPQHF
TRBV11-2 TRBD2 CASSQTSGGYNEQFF
TRBV6-5 TRBD1 CASSYPTGGNTGELFF
TRBV19 NA CASSQTRAPPYEQYF
TRBV10-2 NA CASRASGLEPFSEQYF
TRBV10-3 TRBD1 CAISGGTAARPNQPQHF
TRBV7-9 TRBD1 CASSLGDRENTEAFF
TRBV5-1 TRBD2 CASSSKEGGGMKNIQYF
TRBV4-1 NA CASSQEGPRGETQYF
TRBV9 NA CASSVGTQGKGRTEAFF
TRBV9 NA CASSVDPLPSYEQYF
TRBV7-8 NA CASSPSTAAYNSPLHF
TRBV27 TRBD1 CASSPGTGGSQQYF
TRBV15 TRBD1 CATSGGQGGDTEAFF
TRBV19 NA CASRNRDTDTQYF
TRBV9 NA CASSVVGGGPYLDTQYF
TRBV19 TRBD1 CASSIEGDRGHDRNYQPQHF
TRBV5-8 NA CASSYGNKVSPLHF
TRBV9 TRBD1 CASSVEVGGSYLSYNEQFF
TRBV2 TRBD2 CASSEAPPSGGYLTSTDTQYF
TRBV5-8 NA CASSPRRGPGPYEQYF
TRBV2 TRBD1 CASSRQGGQPQHF
TRBV19 TRBD1 CASRWAGTGGNQPQHF
TRBV5-4 TRBD1 CASSTDRVYGYTF
TRBV30 NA CAWSVPGGGTDTQYF
TRBV4-2 TRBD1 CASSQSGGDYGYTF
TRBV11-2 TRBD2 CASSRTGLAGYNEQFF
TRBV19 TRBD1 CASSSRQGAVNEQFF
TRBV5-1 NA CASSLAQGWYEQYF
TRBV5-6 TRBD2 CASSLAPLAGETQYF
TRBV15 NA CATSRDSPRGESYEQYF
TRBV13 NA CASSPGAYEQYF
TRBV30 NA CAWGAHGVFASYYGYTF
TRBV5-5 NA CASSPQGIRETQYF
TRBV6-5 NA CASSYQGMGNTEAFF
TRBV5-6 TRBD1 CASSGAGQGEETQYF
TRBV2 NA CASSGSGQDSSYEQYF
TRBV5-4 TRBD2 CASSLAEGSGVYQETQYF
TRBV6-1 TRBD2 CASSEAIGGGGDTQYF
TRBV6-5 TRBD1 CASRQPGQQEETQYF
TRBV5-1 TRBD2 CAIAGGPTNEQFF